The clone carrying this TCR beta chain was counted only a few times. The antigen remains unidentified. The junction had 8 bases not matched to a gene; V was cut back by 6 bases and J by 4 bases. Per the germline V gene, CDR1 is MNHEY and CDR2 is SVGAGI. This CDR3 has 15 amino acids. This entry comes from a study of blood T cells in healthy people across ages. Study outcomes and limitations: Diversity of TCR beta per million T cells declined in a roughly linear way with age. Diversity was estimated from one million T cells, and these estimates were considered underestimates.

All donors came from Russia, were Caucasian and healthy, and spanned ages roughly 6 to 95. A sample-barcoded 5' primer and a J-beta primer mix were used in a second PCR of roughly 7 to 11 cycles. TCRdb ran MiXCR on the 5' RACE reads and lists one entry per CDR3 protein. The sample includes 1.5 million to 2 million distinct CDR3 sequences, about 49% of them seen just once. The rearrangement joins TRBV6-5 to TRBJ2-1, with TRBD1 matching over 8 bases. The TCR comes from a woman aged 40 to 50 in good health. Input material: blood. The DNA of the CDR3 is TGTGCCAGCAGGGATGACAGGGGACCATACAATGAGCAGTTCTTC. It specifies CASRDDRGPYNEQFF.